The 11 T cell receptor beta chains in this list originate from one sample, sequenced in a study of cytomegalovirus exposure and HLA in healthy donors. Primers: 60 Vbeta forward and 13 Jbeta reverse. Generated by immunoSEQ multiplex PCR, the TCRdb table keeps only in-frame clones and is missing some. This sample has about 200,000 clones, with about 80% found just once. Sequenced input: PBMCs. The receptors here all came from a young man in good health and CMV-seronegative.

V is TRBV25-1 and J is TRBJ2-7; 7 nucleotides align to TRBD1. The CDR3 sequence is 12 residues long. CDR1 and CDR2 (germline): MGHDK, SYGVNS. The J segment lost 9 bases and the V segment lost 6 bases, leaving 8 bases of the junction unmatched. DNA for the CDR3: TGTGCCAGCAGCGTAGGGGGCGAGGCGCAGTACTTC. It yields the protein CASSVGGEAQYF.

The chain uses TRBV27 and TRBJ2-1, with 8 bases that match TRBD1. This CDR3 has 18 amino acids. V lost 3 bases to trimming and J lost 4 bases; unmatched junction nucleotides: 14. The germline CDR1 and CDR2 sequences are MNHEY and SMNVEV (reference sequence). CDR3 nucleotide sequence: TGTGCCAGCAGTTTGGGGCAGGGGGCCCCAACTGTATACAATGAGCAGTTCTTC. Translating gives CASSLGQGAPTVYNEQFF.

This chain connects TRBV30 to TRBJ2-7, with 10 bases fitting TRBD1. Looked up from germline, CDR1 is GTSNPN and CDR2 is SVGIG (reference sequence). The CDR3 spans 15 residues. J lost 2 bases, V lost 1 base, and 5 bases had no gene match. The chain's CDR3 is CAWSDLDRGAYEQYF. CDR3 bases: TGTGCCTGGAGTGATCTGGACAGGGGGGCCTACGAGCAGTACTTC.

The chain has TRBV2 and TRBJ2-2, with D tentatively TRBD1 (6 bases). Germline CDR1 SNHLY, CDR2 FYNNEI. This CDR3 comprises 17 residues. Deletions cut 0 bases from V and 4 bases from J, with 15 bases between. CDR3: CASSEAQGSLPTGELFF. The CDR3 DNA reads as TGTGCCAGCAGTGAAGCTCAGGGGTCACTGCCCACCGGGGAGCTGTTTTTT.

This sequence joins TRBV27 and TRBJ2-3; 7 bases line up with TRBD1. The CDR3 consists of 17 residues. J was trimmed by 4 bases and V by 0 bases; bases with no gene match: 10. Germline CDR1 reads MNHEY; CDR2 reads SMNVEV (reference sequence). The CDR3 coding sequence is TGTGCCAGCAGTTTATCTGAGAGTGGGGGACAGTCAGATACGCAGTATTTT. It yields the protein CASSLSESGGQSDTQYF.

This sequence joins TRBV11-2 and TRBJ1-4; 7 bases map to TRBD1. CDR3 length: 15 amino acids. V was pared by 2 bases and J by 0 bases, with 0 bases of the junction left unmatched. Germline CDR1 is SGHAT and CDR2 is FQNNGV. CDR3 sequence (DNA): TGTGCCAGCAGCTTACAGGGGGCAACTAATGAAAAACTGTTTTTT. Translated: CASSLQGATNEKLFF.

CDR3 amino acids: CASSQENPGGLSEQFF. As DNA, the CDR3 is TGCGCCAGCAGCCAAGAAAACCCGGGGGGCCTGAGTGAGCAGTTCTTC. The chain recombines TRBV4-3 with TRBJ2-1, with a weak D call TRBD2 (7 bases). The CDR3 runs to 16 residues. V was pared by 0 bases and J by 9 bases, with 18 bases between. CDR1 LGHNA and CDR2 YSLEER come from the germline V gene.

The V call is TRBV27, the J call TRBJ1-5; TRBD1 might be the D (6 bases). The germline CDR1 and CDR2 sequences are MNHEY and SMNVEV (reference sequence). The ends were cut back, 1 base at V and 0 bases at J, with 7 bases in the middle. The CDR3 is 15 amino acids. Here the CDR3 reads CASSLYRASNQPQHF. The DNA of the CDR3 is TGTGCCAGCAGTTTATACAGGGCTAGCAATCAGCCCCAGCATTTT.

The gene calls are TRBV4-2 and TRBJ1-3, with TRBD1 matching 8 bases. The CDR3 runs 15 residues. Germline V gene lookup returns CDR1 LGHNA and CDR2 YNFKEQ. V shed 5 bases and J 2 bases; nucleotides not matched to a gene: 5. CDR3 in amino acids: CASSLEQGAGNTIYF. As DNA, the CDR3 is TGTGCCAGCAGCTTGGAACAGGGGGCTGGAAACACCATATATTTT.

This clone was seen only a few times. The genes are TRBV7-3 and TRBJ2-3; 7 bases agree with TRBD2. Germline-derived CDR1 and CDR2 are SGHTA and FQGTGA. The CDR3 has 15 residues. V dropped 2 bases and J dropped 3; count of bases not matched to a gene: 5. Here the CDR3 DNA reads TGTGCCAGCAGCTTAGAAGCGGGGTGGACAGATACGCAGTATTTT. Its translation is CASSLEAGWTDTQYF.

This chain joins TRBV6-4 and TRBJ2-2; possibly TRBD2 for D (6 bases). The germline V gene has CDR1 MRHNA and CDR2 SNTAGT. The CDR3 extends over 14 amino acids. The V and J ends lost 5 bases and 6 bases respectively, with 13 bases between them. Here the CDR3 reads CASSPSGDAGELFF. The CDR3 DNA sequence: TGTGCCAGCAGTCCCTCGGGAGACGCCGGGGAGCTGTTTTTT.